This TCR beta chain derives from a study of T cells in Graves' hyperthyroidism and ophthalmopathy. Exclusion criteria comprised uncontrolled infection, other autoimmune disease, pregnancy or lactation. The germline V gene encodes CDR1 SGHRS and CDR2 YFSETQ. V lost 0 bases to trimming and J lost 0 bases, with 10 bases between them. This CDR3 is built from 15 residues. Amplified TCR beta CDR3 regions came from RNA transcripts. First-round RT-PCR targeting the TCR CDR3 was performed with the HTBI primer set. In TCRdb, the multiplex PCR reads were re-called with MiXCR into one record per CDR3 protein. The repertoire has hundreds of thousands of distinct CDR3 sequences, approximately 21% of them found once; the top ten carry 50% to 75%. This clonotype was counted at least ten times. Its matching antigen is unknown. Regarding the study as a whole: Before onset, ophthalmopathy was predicted by the model a median approximately 6.6 months earlier.

Sequencing was done on a sample of blood. This clonotype originated in a young man with Graves' ophthalmopathy. The V and J genes are TRBV5-1 and TRBJ2-7, with TRBD1 as a possible D gene (5 bases). CDR3 residues: CASSLDRLSSYEQYF. CDR3 DNA sequence: TGCGCCAGCAGCTTGGACAGGTTAAGCTCCTACGAGCAGTACTTC.